Listed below are T cell receptor beta chains from one sample, sequenced in a study of CD8 T cells in ankylosing spondylitis. TCRdb ran MiXCR on the 5' RACE reads and lists one entry per CDR3 protein. Of around 140,000 distinct CDR3 sequences detected, about 10% appear once; the ten largest clones hold 4.1%. Input material: blood, either unsorted or a sorted T cell fraction (not recorded which). The receptor set was obtained from a female donor with ankylosing spondylitis or in good health (not recorded which). The CDR3 runs from the conserved cysteine through the conserved F or W. Each record gives: V gene, J gene, clone size, D gene, CDR3 protein, CDR3 DNA. D genes are given only for firm matches. Some rows mark clone size as missing; the rest say once, few, many or name a class of expanded clone.

V gene: TRBV5-1; J gene: TRBJ1-6; clone size: many; D gene: .; CDR3 protein: CASSKDRRRSSYNSPLHF; CDR3 DNA: TGCGCCAGCAGCAAAGACAGGAGGAGAAGCTCCTATAATTCACCCCTCCACTTT
V gene: TRBV5-1; J gene: TRBJ2-3; clone size: many; D gene: TRBD1; CDR3 protein: CASRSLQGAWDTQYF; CDR3 DNA: TGCGCCAGCAGATCCTTACAGGGGGCATGGGATACGCAGTATTTT
V gene: TRBV5-1; J gene: TRBJ2-3; clone size: many; D gene: .; CDR3 protein: CASSLDPRDTQYF; CDR3 DNA: TGCGCCAGCAGCTTGGACCCACGGGATACGCAGTATTTT
V gene: TRBV7-9; J gene: TRBJ2-7; clone size: few; D gene: TRBD1; CDR3 protein: CASSDRDSEQYF; CDR3 DNA: TGTGCCAGCAGCGACCGGGACAGCGAGCAGTACTTC
V gene: TRBV12-3/TRBV12-4; J gene: TRBJ2-2; clone size: many; D gene: TRBD1; CDR3 protein: CASRSNPGTGGPGELFF; CDR3 DNA: TGTGCCAGCAGATCAAACCCTGGGACAGGGGGTCCCGGGGAGCTGTTTTTT
V gene: TRBV18; J gene: TRBJ1-5; clone size: few; D gene: TRBD1; CDR3 protein: CASSPAGTGGPDPQHF; CDR3 DNA: TGTGCCAGCTCACCAGCCGGGACAGGGGGCCCCGACCCCCAGCATTTT
V gene: TRBV16; J gene: TRBJ1-3; clone size: many; D gene: .; CDR3 protein: CASSQYGRTSGNTIYF; CDR3 DNA: TGTGCCAGCAGCCAATACGGCAGAACATCTGGAAACACCATATATTTT
V gene: TRBV2; J gene: TRBJ2-2; clone size: .; D gene: .; CDR3 protein: CASGTGPDTGELFF; CDR3 DNA: TGTGCCAGCGGGACGGGTCCCGACACCGGGGAGCTGTTTTTT
V gene: TRBV28; J gene: TRBJ2-7; clone size: many; D gene: .; CDR3 protein: CASSPYGQGNEEQYF; CDR3 DNA: TGTGCCAGCAGTCCTTATGGCCAGGGCAATGAGGAGCAGTACTTC
V gene: TRBV11-2; J gene: TRBJ2-1; clone size: many; D gene: .; CDR3 protein: CASSLEAGRVRPYNEQFF; CDR3 DNA: TGTGCCAGCAGCTTAGAGGCGGGTAGGGTCAGACCCTACAATGAGCAGTTCTTC
V gene: TRBV20-1; J gene: TRBJ2-7; clone size: many; D gene: TRBD1; CDR3 protein: CSASRTGSPYEQYF; CDR3 DNA: TGCAGTGCTAGTCGGACAGGGTCCCCTTACGAGCAGTACTTC
V gene: TRBV20-1; J gene: TRBJ2-1; clone size: many; D gene: TRBD1; CDR3 protein: CSAPRQGYNEQFF; CDR3 DNA: TGCAGTGCTCCTCGACAGGGGTACAATGAGCAGTTCTTC
V gene: TRBV29-1; J gene: TRBJ2-3; clone size: few; D gene: TRBD2; CDR3 protein: CSVEGREATDTQYF; CDR3 DNA: TGCAGCGTTGAAGGGCGGGAGGCAACAGATACGCAGTATTTT
V gene: TRBV6-4; J gene: TRBJ2-1; clone size: few; D gene: .; CDR3 protein: CASTLRTPEQFF; CDR3 DNA: TGTGCCAGCACACTCCGAACACCGGAGCAGTTCTTC
V gene: TRBV12-3/TRBV12-4; J gene: TRBJ1-5; clone size: many; D gene: .; CDR3 protein: CASSLSGDRNQPQHF; CDR3 DNA: TGTGCCAGCAGTTTATCAGGGGATCGCAATCAGCCCCAGCATTTT
V gene: TRBV29-1; J gene: TRBJ2-5; clone size: once; D gene: .; CDR3 protein: CSVEDRDLQETQYF; CDR3 DNA: TGCAGCGTTGAAGATCGGGACCTTCAAGAGACCCAGTACTTC
V gene: TRBV5-4; J gene: TRBJ2-2; clone size: once; D gene: .; CDR3 protein: CASSLEAQGRTGELFF; CDR3 DNA: TGTGCCAGCAGCTTGGAGGCCCAGGGGCGGACCGGGGAGCTGTTTTTT
V gene: TRBV24-1; J gene: TRBJ2-1; clone size: few; D gene: TRBD1; CDR3 protein: CATSGTGIGYNEQFF; CDR3 DNA: TGTGCCACCAGCGGGACAGGGATTGGCTACAATGAGCAGTTCTTC
V gene: TRBV24-1; J gene: TRBJ1-5; clone size: many; D gene: .; CDR3 protein: CATSGGGTGSNQPQHF; CDR3 DNA: TGTGCCACCAGTGGTGGCGGCACAGGGAGCAATCAGCCCCAGCATTTT
V gene: TRBV20-1; J gene: TRBJ2-1; clone size: many; D gene: TRBD2; CDR3 protein: CSARTRLRAGGTYNEQFF; CDR3 DNA: TGCAGTGCTAGGACGCGCCTGCGAGCGGGAGGGACCTACAATGAGCAGTTCTTC
V gene: TRBV19; J gene: TRBJ1-1; clone size: .; D gene: .; CDR3 protein: CASISIQGNTEAFF; CDR3 DNA: TGTGCCAGCATAAGTATCCAGGGAAACACTGAAGCTTTCTTT
V gene: TRBV10-3; J gene: TRBJ2-7; clone size: many; D gene: TRBD2; CDR3 protein: CAISGTSGDYEQYF; CDR3 DNA: TGTGCCATCAGTGGCACTAGCGGAGACTACGAGCAGTACTTC
V gene: TRBV20-1; J gene: TRBJ2-7; clone size: few; D gene: .; CDR3 protein: CSALKPADGRYEQYF; CDR3 DNA: TGCAGTGCCCTCAAGCCAGCGGATGGGAGGTACGAGCAGTACTTC
V gene: TRBV14; J gene: TRBJ2-2; clone size: few; D gene: .; CDR3 protein: CASSQDAGIRTGELFF; CDR3 DNA: TGTGCCAGCAGCCAAGATGCAGGGATTCGAACCGGGGAGCTGTTTTTT
V gene: TRBV3-1; J gene: TRBJ2-1; clone size: many; D gene: TRBD2; CDR3 protein: CASCQVGLAGRYNEQFF; CDR3 DNA: TGTGCCTCCTGCCAAGTGGGACTAGCGGGCCGCTACAATGAGCAGTTCTTC
V gene: TRBV12-3/TRBV12-4; J gene: TRBJ2-2; clone size: many; D gene: TRBD2; CDR3 protein: CASSLGLAGVNGELFF; CDR3 DNA: TGTGCCAGCAGCTTGGGACTAGCGGGAGTTAACGGGGAGCTGTTTTTT
V gene: TRBV5-1; J gene: TRBJ1-2; clone size: .; D gene: .; CDR3 protein: CASSLGQEISYGYTF; CDR3 DNA: TGCGCCAGCAGCTTGGGACAGGAGATTTCCTATGGCTACACCTTC
V gene: TRBV21-1; J gene: TRBJ2-1; clone size: few; D gene: .; CDR3 protein: CASSSYRDNSYNEQFF; CDR3 DNA: TGTGCCAGCAGCTCCTACAGGGACAACTCCTACAATGAGCAGTTCTTC
V gene: TRBV9; J gene: TRBJ2-1; clone size: many; D gene: TRBD2; CDR3 protein: CASSVGLAGAGSYNEQFF; CDR3 DNA: TGTGCCAGCAGCGTGGGACTAGCGGGAGCGGGCTCCTACAATGAGCAGTTCTTC
V gene: TRBV4-1; J gene: TRBJ2-1; clone size: .; D gene: .; CDR3 protein: CASSPIRGSGNEQFF; CDR3 DNA: TGCGCCAGCAGCCCCATCAGGGGTAGTGGGAATGAGCAGTTCTTC
V gene: TRBV7-3; J gene: TRBJ1-6; clone size: .; D gene: .; CDR3 protein: CASSRSGGSDSPLHF; CDR3 DNA: TGTGCCAGCAGCAGAAGTGGAGGCTCCGATTCACCCCTCCACTTT
V gene: TRBV18; J gene: TRBJ2-3; clone size: many; D gene: TRBD2; CDR3 protein: CASSKLAGPTDTQYF; CDR3 DNA: TGTGCCAGCTCGAAGCTAGCGGGGCCCACAGATACGCAGTATTTT
V gene: TRBV25-1; J gene: TRBJ1-6; clone size: many; D gene: .; CDR3 protein: CASSDFAVENSPLHF; CDR3 DNA: TGTGCCAGCAGTGATTTCGCTGTGGAGAATTCACCCCTCCACTTT
V gene: TRBV5-1; J gene: TRBJ2-4; clone size: many; D gene: .; CDR3 protein: CASSPLEAGANIQYF; CDR3 DNA: TGCGCCAGCAGCCCCCTTGAGGCGGGTGCGAACATTCAGTACTTC
V gene: TRBV3-1; J gene: TRBJ1-2; clone size: many; D gene: .; CDR3 protein: CASSQDRITLANYGYTF; CDR3 DNA: TGTGCCAGCAGCCAAGATCGGATAACCCTAGCTAACTATGGCTACACCTTC
V gene: TRBV12-3/TRBV12-4; J gene: TRBJ2-7; clone size: many; D gene: TRBD2; CDR3 protein: CASSRMAGGLYEQYF; CDR3 DNA: TGTGCCAGCAGCCGAATGGCGGGAGGTCTCTACGAGCAGTACTTC
V gene: TRBV5-1; J gene: TRBJ2-2; clone size: many; D gene: TRBD2; CDR3 protein: CASSPGLDYTGELFF; CDR3 DNA: TGCGCCAGCAGCCCGGGACTAGACTACACCGGGGAGCTGTTTTTT
V gene: TRBV16; J gene: TRBJ2-3; clone size: .; D gene: .; CDR3 protein: CASSHSPYDTQYF; CDR3 DNA: TGTGCCAGCAGCCACTCCCCCTACGATACGCAGTATTTT
V gene: TRBV12-3/TRBV12-4; J gene: TRBJ2-1; clone size: many; D gene: .; CDR3 protein: CASSLVPSEQFF; CDR3 DNA: TGTGCCAGCAGTTTAGTCCCTAGTGAGCAGTTCTTC
V gene: TRBV27; J gene: TRBJ2-3; clone size: many; D gene: .; CDR3 protein: CASSPRGGYPTDTQYF; CDR3 DNA: TGTGCCAGCAGTCCGAGGGGCGGGTACCCCACAGATACGCAGTATTTT
V gene: TRBV6-1; J gene: TRBJ1-1; clone size: many; D gene: .; CDR3 protein: CASKDRRGTEAFF; CDR3 DNA: TGTGCCAGCAAAGACAGGAGAGGAACTGAAGCTTTCTTT
V gene: TRBV5-1; J gene: TRBJ2-5; clone size: many; D gene: .; CDR3 protein: CASRGQTQETQYF; CDR3 DNA: TGCGCCAGCAGGGGACAAACTCAAGAGACCCAGTACTTC
V gene: TRBV6-1; J gene: TRBJ2-3; clone size: many; D gene: TRBD1; CDR3 protein: CASSRRQGGGTDTQYF; CDR3 DNA: TGTGCCAGCAGTCGCCGACAGGGTGGAGGCACAGATACGCAGTATTTT
V gene: TRBV29-1; J gene: TRBJ2-2; clone size: many; D gene: TRBD1; CDR3 protein: CSARTDRVTGELFF; CDR3 DNA: TGCAGCGCTCGAACTGACAGGGTGACCGGGGAGCTGTTTTTT
V gene: TRBV14; J gene: TRBJ2-5; clone size: many; D gene: .; CDR3 protein: CASSLMTTQQTQYF; CDR3 DNA: TGTGCCAGCAGCCTAATGACTACCCAGCAGACCCAGTACTTC
V gene: TRBV7-8; J gene: TRBJ2-7; clone size: few; D gene: TRBD2; CDR3 protein: CASSSTSGGANEQYF; CDR3 DNA: TGTGCCAGCAGCTCTACTAGCGGGGGGGCCAACGAGCAGTACTTC
V gene: TRBV12-3/TRBV12-4; J gene: TRBJ2-4; clone size: many; D gene: TRBD1; CDR3 protein: CASSSDRDGIQYF; CDR3 DNA: TGTGCCAGCAGCTCCGACAGGGATGGCATTCAGTACTTC
V gene: TRBV10-2; J gene: TRBJ2-3; clone size: many; D gene: .; CDR3 protein: CASKPFQDTQYF; CDR3 DNA: TGCGCCAGCAAACCCTTTCAAGATACGCAGTATTTT
V gene: TRBV20-1; J gene: TRBJ2-7; clone size: many; D gene: TRBD2; CDR3 protein: CSAQRDYEQYF; CDR3 DNA: TGCAGTGCTCAGCGGGATTACGAGCAGTACTTC
V gene: TRBV12-3/TRBV12-4; J gene: TRBJ1-5; clone size: many; D gene: .; CDR3 protein: CASSSFRNQPQHF; CDR3 DNA: TGTGCCAGCAGTTCTTTTCGCAATCAGCCCCAGCATTTT
V gene: TRBV12-3/TRBV12-4; J gene: TRBJ2-5; clone size: many; D gene: TRBD1; CDR3 protein: CASSSALGQLRVAQYF; CDR3 DNA: TGTGCCAGCAGTTCCGCCCTGGGACAGTTGAGGGTTGCTCAGTACTTC
V gene: TRBV7-9; J gene: TRBJ1-5; clone size: many; D gene: .; CDR3 protein: CASSRTTNQPQHF; CDR3 DNA: TGTGCCAGCAGCCGGACCACGAATCAGCCCCAGCATTTT
V gene: TRBV20-1; J gene: TRBJ1-1; clone size: many; D gene: .; CDR3 protein: CSAKGVKTEAFF; CDR3 DNA: TGCAGTGCTAAGGGGGTGAAGACTGAAGCTTTCTTT
V gene: TRBV25-1; J gene: TRBJ2-7; clone size: many; D gene: .; CDR3 protein: CASSDLRRSGYEQYF; CDR3 DNA: TGTGCCAGCAGTGATCTCAGGAGGTCTGGGTACGAGCAGTACTTC
V gene: TRBV7-2; J gene: TRBJ1-5; clone size: few; D gene: .; CDR3 protein: CASSPQSNQPQHF; CDR3 DNA: TGTGCCAGCAGCCCACAGAGCAATCAGCCCCAGCATTTT
V gene: TRBV5-1; J gene: TRBJ2-2; clone size: .; D gene: TRBD1; CDR3 protein: CASSLEQGTGELFF; CDR3 DNA: TGCGCCAGCAGCTTGGAACAGGGGACCGGGGAGCTGTTTTTT
V gene: TRBV29-1; J gene: TRBJ1-5; clone size: .; D gene: .; CDR3 protein: CSVEDGRGGPQHF; CDR3 DNA: TGCAGCGTTGAAGATGGCCGCGGGGGACCCCAGCATTTT
V gene: TRBV10-3; J gene: TRBJ2-1; clone size: many; D gene: .; CDR3 protein: CAISELAPSSYNEQFF; CDR3 DNA: TGTGCCATCAGTGAGTTAGCGCCTAGCTCCTACAATGAGCAGTTCTTC
V gene: TRBV5-1; J gene: TRBJ2-1; clone size: .; D gene: TRBD2; CDR3 protein: CASSLPRLAGGNEQFF; CDR3 DNA: TGCGCCAGCAGCCTCCCTCGACTAGCGGGAGGTAATGAGCAGTTCTTC
V gene: TRBV12-3/TRBV12-4; J gene: TRBJ1-1; clone size: few; D gene: .; CDR3 protein: CASSLEDPEAFF; CDR3 DNA: TGTGCCAGCAGTTTAGAGGACCCTGAGGCTTTCTTT